This TCR beta chain was sequenced during a study of beta chain features in type 1 diabetes. Expressed TCRB transcripts were sequenced because the isolated RNA had all been reverse transcribed beforehand. Sequencing used immunoSEQ multiplex PCR; TCRdb keeps in-frame clones, though not all of them. The sample includes around 500,000 clones, 10% to 12% of them seen just once. Germline CDR1 is LNHDA and CDR2 is SQIVND (reference sequence). CDR3 size: 10 residues. This clone was observed a handful of times. This receptor was obtained from a woman aged 18-30 years in good health. V is TRBV19 and J is TRBJ1-1; D ambiguous. The sequenced material came from naive CD4+ T cells from blood. CDR3 region: CNGSHTEAFF. The CDR3 DNA reads TGTAATGGGTCACATACTGAAGCTTTCTTT.